The source of this TCR beta chain is a study of cytomegalovirus exposure and HLA in healthy donors. For this clone: Its antigen is still unknown.

The V gene end was trimmed by 5 bases and the J gene end by 6 bases; junction bases not matched to a gene: 7. Germline loops: CDR1 SGHRS, CDR2 YFSETQ. The CDR3 is 14 amino acids. Researchers ran the PCR with 60 Vbeta and 13 Jbeta primers. Libraries were prepared by immunoSEQ multiplex PCR; TCRdb keeps only in-frame clonotypes and omits some of them. In the table there are tens of thousands of clones, nearly 80% of which are singletons. General observations from the study: Through in vitro validation, a few CMV-associated chains were shown to be specific for CMV antigens. The study reported that TCR beta sequences accurately predicted HLA-A and HLA-B alleles in most subjects.

The chain is built from TRBV5-1 and TRBJ2-7; TRBD1 matches at 11 bases. Sequencing used PBMCs. The clonotype originates from a woman aged 35 to 49 in good health and CMV-seronegative. The CDR3 spells CASRAGQGASEQYF. The CDR3 DNA sequence: TGCGCCAGCAGGGCCGGACAGGGGGCTAGCGAGCAGTACTTC.